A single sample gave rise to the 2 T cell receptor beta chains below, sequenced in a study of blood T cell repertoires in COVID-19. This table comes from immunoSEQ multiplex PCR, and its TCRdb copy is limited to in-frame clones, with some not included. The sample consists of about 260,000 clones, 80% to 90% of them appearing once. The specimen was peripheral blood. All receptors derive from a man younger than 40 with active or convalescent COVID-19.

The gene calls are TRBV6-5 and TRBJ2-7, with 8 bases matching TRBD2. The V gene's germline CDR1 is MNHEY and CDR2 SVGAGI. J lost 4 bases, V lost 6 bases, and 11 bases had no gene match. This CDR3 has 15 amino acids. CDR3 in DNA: TGTGCCAGCAGCCAAGCTCCCCGGGGGGGGTACGAGCAGTACTTC. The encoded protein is CASSQAPRGGYEQYF.

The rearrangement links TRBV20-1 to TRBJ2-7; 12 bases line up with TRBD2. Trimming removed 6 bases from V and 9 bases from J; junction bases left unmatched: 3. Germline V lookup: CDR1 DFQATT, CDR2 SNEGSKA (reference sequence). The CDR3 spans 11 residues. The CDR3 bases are TGCAGTGCCCCACTAGCGGGGGGGCAGTACTTC. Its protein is CSAPLAGGQYF.